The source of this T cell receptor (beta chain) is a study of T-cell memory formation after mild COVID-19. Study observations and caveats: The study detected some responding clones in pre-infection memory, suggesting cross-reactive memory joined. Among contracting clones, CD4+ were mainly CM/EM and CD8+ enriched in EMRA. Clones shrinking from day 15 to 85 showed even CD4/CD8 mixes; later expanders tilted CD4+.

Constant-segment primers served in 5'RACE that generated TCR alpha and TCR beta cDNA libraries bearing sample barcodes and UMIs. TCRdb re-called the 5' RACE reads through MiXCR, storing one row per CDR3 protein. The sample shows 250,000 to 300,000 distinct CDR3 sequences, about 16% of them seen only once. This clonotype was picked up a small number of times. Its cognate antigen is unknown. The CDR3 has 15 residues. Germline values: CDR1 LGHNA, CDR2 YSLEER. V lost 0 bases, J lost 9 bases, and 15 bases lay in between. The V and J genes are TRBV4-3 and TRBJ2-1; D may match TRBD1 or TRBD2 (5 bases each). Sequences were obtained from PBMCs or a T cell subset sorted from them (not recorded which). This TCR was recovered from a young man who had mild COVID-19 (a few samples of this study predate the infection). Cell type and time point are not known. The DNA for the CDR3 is TGCGCCAGCAGCCAAGATCGGGGCTTCAGGGCTGAGCAGTTCTTC. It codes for CASSQDRGFRAEQFF.